This T cell receptor beta chain appears in the sequencing data of a study of molecular identifiers for immune sequencing clone quantification. General observations from the study: Even with some 990,000 naive cells present, spiked Jurkat TCR RNA from one cell was reportedly detectable. Over 97% of CMV-specific effector molecules, but under 1% of naive ones, were in clones above 20 copies.

There are many counts of this clonotype. Its antigen is not identified. The CDR3 runs to 13 residues. Trimming shortened V by 0 bases and J by 6 bases, and 5 bases separated the two germline ends. Germline assignment: CDR1 LGHNA and CDR2 YNFKEQ. Naive CD8 T cell sorting was performed on the CD8+CD4-CCR7+CD45RA+ phenotype. TCRdb re-called the PCR reads through MiXCR, storing one row per CDR3 protein. The table lists 65,000 to 70,000 distinct CDR3 sequences, roughly 18% of them singletons. The specimen was naive CD8+ T cells from blood, with Jurkat cell RNA spiked in. Indicated subset: FACS-sorted CD8+CD4-CCR7+CD45RA+ naive T cells. This receptor was obtained from a human donor in good health. Some libraries in this study had Jurkat cell RNA spiked in. The J gene is TRBJ2-2, the V gene TRBV4-2; D remains unclear. The CDR3 loop reads CASSQDLAGELFF. The CDR3, as DNA: TGTGCCAGCAGCCAAGATCTAGCCGGGGAGCTGTTTTTT.